The 27 T cell receptor beta chains given below trace back to one sample, sequenced in a study of cytomegalovirus exposure and HLA in healthy donors. The PCR had 60 Vbeta and 13 Jbeta primers. Libraries were prepared by immunoSEQ multiplex PCR; TCRdb keeps only in-frame clonotypes and omits some of them. This table holds around 150,000 clones, about 80% found once. Sequencing used PBMCs. The receptor source for this set is a man younger than 45 in good health.

The rearrangement joins TRBV7-9 to TRBJ1-3; weak D call: TRBD1 (5 bases). There are 15 residues in the CDR3. The germline CDR1 and CDR2 sequences are SEHNR and FQNEAQ (reference sequence). The germline V and J ends were trimmed by 2 bases and 4 bases, with 12 bases remaining between them. The CDR3 coding sequence is TGTGCCAGCAGCTTATTAGCGGACAAAGGAAACACCATATATTTT. It yields the protein CASSLLADKGNTIYF.

The chain is built from TRBV28 and TRBJ2-5, with D perhaps TRBD2 (6 bases). Germline V gene sequence: CDR1 MDHEN, CDR2 SYDVKM. CDR3 length: 15 residues. With 0 bases removed from V and 7 bases from J, the gap between germline ends came to 15 bases. The CDR3 region has the DNA TGTGCCAGCAGTTTATGGGGGCGGGACGCCGGGACCCAGTACTTC. It encodes CASSLWGRDAGTQYF.

The chain joins TRBV13 to TRBJ2-3; D is uncertain. The germline gives CDR1 PRHDT, CDR2 FYEKMQ (reference sequence). This CDR3 is 15 amino acids long. V was trimmed by 5 bases and J by 4 bases, leaving 16 bases between them. The CDR3 DNA sequence: TGTGCCAGCAGCCTCGGCGTGTCAGGCTCAGATACGCAGTATTTT. This codes for CASSLGVSGSDTQYF. Supplemented by reference TRBV13 and TRBJ2-3, the full variable domain reads AAGVIQSPRHLIKEKRETATLKCYPIPRHDTVYWYQQGPGQDPQFLISFYEKMQSDKGSIPDRFSAQQFSDYHSELNMSSLELGDSALYFCASSLGVSGSDTQYFGPGTRLTVL.

The chain carries TRBV9 and TRBJ2-1; weak D call: TRBD2 (6 bases). The germline V and J ends were trimmed by 2 bases and 10 bases, with 19 bases remaining between them. The CDR3 extends over 15 amino acids. Germline CDR1 SGDLS, CDR2 YYNGEE. CDR3 sequence: CASSVAGNPVHEQFF. The CDR3 bases are TGTGCCAGCAGCGTGGCGGGGAACCCCGTCCACGAGCAGTTCTTC.

This clone was observed a single time. This chain connects TRBV11-3 to TRBJ2-5, with D hard to call. The germline V and J ends were trimmed by 3 bases and 1 base, with 6 bases remaining between them. Per the germline V gene, CDR1 is SGHNT and CDR2 is YENEEA. The CDR3 is 13 residues long. The CDR3 sequence: CASSLGSQETQYF. In DNA form, the CDR3 reads TGTGCCAGCAGCTTGGGCAGCCAAGAGACCCAGTACTTC.

This clone has only a few counts. The chain is built from TRBV7-3 and TRBJ2-2, with D unresolved. Trimming cost V 4 bases and J 6 bases, with 6 bases left between them. Germline V lookup: CDR1 SGHTA, CDR2 FQGTGA. The CDR3 has 12 residues. CDR3 amino acids: CASSSPAGELFF. The DNA for the CDR3 is TGTGCCAGCAGCTCTCCCGCCGGGGAGCTGTTTTTT.

The V and J genes are TRBV21-1 and TRBJ1-5; the D call of TRBD1 is as the table states it, not checked on the DNA. TRBV21-1 represents a pseudogene. The CDR3 runs to 13 residues. CDR3 in amino acids: CASTSGKNQPQHF. The CDR3 DNA reads TGTGCCAGCACCTCAGGGAAAAATCAGCCCCAGCATTTT.

V gene TRBV30 combines with J gene TRBJ2-1; 7 bases agree with TRBD2. The CDR3 runs 12 residues. The germline gives CDR1 GTSNPN, CDR2 SVGIG (reference sequence). The V and J ends lost 7 bases and 10 bases, in that order; junction bases with no gene match: 10. DNA for the CDR3: TGTGCCTTTGAGGCGGGAGTCGGGGAGCAGTTCTTC. Protein sequence: CAFEAGVGEQFF.

This clone has just one count. The chain has TRBV7-9 and TRBJ1-1; TRBD1 matches 7 bases. In germline, CDR1 is SEHNR, CDR2 FQNEAQ (reference sequence). The trim removed 2 bases at V and 5 bases at J, leaving 2 bases unmatched. CDR3 length: 13 residues. CDR3 in amino acids: CASSLTGVTEAFF. Here the CDR3 DNA reads TGTGCCAGCAGCTTAACAGGGGTAACTGAAGCTTTCTTT.

The chain recombines TRBV6-1 with TRBJ2-7; D possibly corresponds to TRBD1 (5 bases). The CDR3 has 11 amino acids. Trimming pared 11 bases from V and 5 bases from J, leaving 13 bases between. Germline V CDR1 and CDR2: MNHNS, SASEGT. The CDR3 reads CACRQRNEQYF. The CDR3 DNA sequence: TGTGCCTGTAGACAGAGGAACGAGCAGTACTTC.

J is TRBJ1-2 and V is TRBV28, with 8 nucleotides matching TRBD1. The CDR3 runs 13 residues. Germline CDR1 and CDR2: MDHEN and SYDVKM. Trimming at V came to 5 bases and at J to 8 bases, leaving 7 bases not matched to a gene. The CDR3, as DNA: TGTGCCAGCAGTCCCTGGACAGGGTACGGCTACACCTTC. This codes for CASSPWTGYGYTF.

This chain links TRBV7-6 with TRBJ2-3; the D gene is possibly TRBD1 (6 bases). V was pared by 1 base and J by 1 base, with 12 bases between. CDR3 size: 16 residues. Germline loops: CDR1 SGHVS, CDR2 FNYEAQ. CDR3 loop: CASSLGPRGGTDTQYF. The CDR3 nucleotides are TGTGCCAGCAGCTTAGGGCCCAGGGGCGGCACAGATACGCAGTATTTT.

J is TRBJ2-1 and V is TRBV6-1; no firm D call. The CDR3 length is 15 residues. V lost 4 bases and J 0 bases, leaving 10 bases between the germline ends. Germline CDR1 MNHNS, CDR2 SASEGT. This CDR3 reads CASSATVSSYNEQFF. CDR3 in DNA: TGTGCCAGCAGTGCTACAGTGAGCTCCTACAATGAGCAGTTCTTC.

This clone came up once. The J gene is TRBJ1-1, the V gene TRBV27; possibly TRBD1 for D (5 bases). This CDR3 spans 13 amino acids. CDR1 and CDR2 from the germline V gene are MNHEY and SMNVEV (reference sequence). Trimming shortened V by 4 bases and J by 1 base, and 7 bases separated the two germline ends. Here the CDR3 DNA reads TGTGCCAGCAGTTGGGGCGGGAACACTGAAGCTTTCTTT. Translated: CASSWGGNTEAFF.

The chain combines TRBV18 with TRBJ1-5, with D tentatively TRBD1 (5 bases). CDR3 length: 15 residues. V shed 3 bases and J shed 2 bases, with 11 bases lying between them. Germline lookup yields CDR1 KGHSH and CDR2 LQKENI. The CDR3 protein is CASSPRRGGNQPQHF. As DNA, the CDR3 is TGTGCCAGCTCACCCCGTCGGGGGGGCAATCAGCCCCAGCATTTT.

The chain links TRBV6-5 to TRBJ1-1; TRBD1 is a possible D gene (5 bases). V was pared by 8 bases and J by 3 bases, with 19 bases between. CDR3 length: 15 residues. The germline V gene encodes CDR1 MNHEY and CDR2 SVGAGI. Written as DNA, the CDR3 is TGTGCCAGCCTCGCAGGGAGAGCGGGACACACTGAAGCTTTCTTT. Translation gives CASLAGRAGHTEAFF.

The J gene is TRBJ1-1, the V gene TRBV27; perhaps TRBD1 as D (6 bases). The V gene lost 11 bases and the J gene lost 0 bases, with 22 bases spanning the gap. There are 16 residues in the CDR3. The germline V gene has CDR1 MNHEY and CDR2 SMNVEV (reference sequence). The DNA for the CDR3 is TGTGCCTCAGGAAAGGACGCAGGGGTGTTGAACACTGAAGCTTTCTTT. Translation: CASGKDAGVLNTEAFF.

The J gene is TRBJ1-5, the V gene TRBV5-6, with D perhaps matching TRBD1 (5 bases). The CDR3 has 16 residues. Germline loops: CDR1 SGHDT, CDR2 YYEEEE. V lost 4 bases to trimming and J lost 3 bases, with 17 bases between them. The CDR3 loop is CASSLMGGPNNQPQHF. The CDR3, as DNA: TGTGCCAGCAGCCTCATGGGGGGTCCTAACAATCAGCCCCAGCATTTT.

This chain joins TRBV11-3 and TRBJ2-3, with 8 bases aligning to TRBD1. CDR3 size: 16 residues. CDR1 and CDR2 from the germline V gene are SGHNT and YENEEA. The trim removed 1 base at V and 0 bases at J, leaving 3 bases unmatched. Here the CDR3 DNA reads TGTGCCAGCAGCTTAGCAGGGGGCGTTAGCACAGATACGCAGTATTTT. Its translation is CASSLAGGVSTDTQYF.

A word on this clone: Germline is not matched at one junction end, which may reflect a read error. J is TRBJ2-7 and V is TRBV7-9, with D maybe TRBD2 (5 bases). This CDR3 contains 16 residues. Germline-derived CDR1 and CDR2 are SEHNR and FQNEAQ (reference sequence). Written as DNA, the CDR3 is TGTTCCAGCAGCCTAGGGAGCGTGAGATTTACCTACGAGCAGTACTTC. The encoded protein is CSSSLGSVRFTYEQYF.

The V call is TRBV5-4, the J call TRBJ2-7, with D possibly being TRBD2 (6 bases). CDR3 length: 16 residues. The germline V gene has CDR1 SGHNT and CDR2 YYREEE (reference sequence). The germline V and J ends were trimmed by 0 bases and 2 bases, with 15 bases remaining between them. The CDR3 sequence: CASSLEIGEVPYEQYF. The CDR3 coding sequence is TGTGCCAGCAGCTTGGAAATCGGGGAGGTACCCTACGAGCAGTACTTC.

V is TRBV18 and J is TRBJ2-5; no clear D gene. V lost 2 bases to trimming and J lost 5 bases, with 15 bases between them. Germline CDR1 reads KGHSH; CDR2 reads LQKENI. The CDR3 has 15 amino acids. CDR3 sequence (DNA): TGTGCCAGCTCACCAAGAAAACATGGTTCGGAGACCCAGTACTTC. This sequence encodes CASSPRKHGSETQYF.

This chain connects TRBV30 to TRBJ1-4; D unclear. V lost 2 bases, J lost 4 bases, and 17 bases lay in between. Germline V gives CDR1 GTSNPN, CDR2 SVGIG (reference sequence). The CDR3 sequence is 16 residues long. The chain's CDR3 is CAWSLSPNPVNEKLFF. CDR3 sequence (DNA): TGTGCCTGGAGTCTAAGTCCGAATCCCGTTAATGAAAAACTGTTTTTT.

V and J are TRBV7-8 and TRBJ1-1, with TRBD1 identical over 11 bases. There are 16 residues in the CDR3. Trimming at V came to 5 bases and at J to 1 base, leaving 6 bases not matched to a gene. Germline V gene lookup returns CDR1 SGHVS and CDR2 FQNEAQ. CDR3 sequence reads: CASSNTGTGGNTEAFF. CDR3 nucleotide sequence: TGTGCCAGCAGCAATACCGGGACAGGGGGGAACACTGAAGCTTTCTTT.

The V gene is TRBV5-4, the J gene TRBJ2-1; 8 bases are a match to TRBD2. V was pared by 2 bases and J by 5 bases, with 12 bases of the junction left unmatched. CDR1 SGHNT and CDR2 YYREEE come from the germline V gene (reference sequence). The CDR3 loop spans 17 amino acids. The CDR3, as DNA: TGTGCCAGCAGCTTTTTACTAGCGGAGATCTTAAACAATGAGCAGTTCTTC. Encoded protein: CASSFLLAEILNNEQFF.

The CDR3 sequence: CASTGLSGQETQYF. The CDR3 DNA reads as TGTGCCAGCACCGGCTTAAGCGGCCAAGAGACCCAGTACTTC. The V call is TRBV7-6, the J call TRBJ2-5; perhaps TRBD2 as D (5 bases). V lost 7 bases, J lost 1 base, and 13 bases lay in between. This CDR3 has 14 residues. Germline V gene data show CDR1 as SGHVS and CDR2 as FNYEAQ.

The J gene is TRBJ2-5, the V gene TRBV4-1; 8 bases are shared with TRBD2. The germline V gene has CDR1 MGHRA and CDR2 YSYEKL. With 5 bases clipped from V and 2 bases from J, the junction kept 16 bases outside the gene matches. This CDR3 is 18 amino acids long. Here the CDR3 DNA reads TGCGCCAGCAGCTCGAAAGATTTAGCGGGAACCCGTCAAGAGACCCAGTACTTC. It is translated as CASSSKDLAGTRQETQYF.